This TCR beta chain stems from a study of blood T cell repertoires in COVID-19. Study at large: From the United States, Italy and Spain came samples of acute and convalescent COVID-19. The analysed material was cDNA or gDNA that came from T cells, B-cell-depleted T cells, or PBMCs.

Original methodology: How many nucleated cells were present was estimated from reference gene primer amplification. This table comes from immunoSEQ multiplex PCR, and its TCRdb copy is limited to in-frame clones, with some not included. V and J calls plus clone size are reproduced from that table; the DNA served to infer D and trimming. The table shows over 250,000 clones, with roughly 89% occurring only once. The sample consisted of peripheral blood. This clonotype was obtained from a man aged 50 or older with acute or convalescent COVID-19.

The CDR3 nucleotides read TGCGCCAGCAGCTTGGCGACAGGACTAGCGGGGGGTCAAGGGGAGACCCAGTACTTC. It yields the protein CASSLATGLAGGQGETQYF. The chain couples TRBV5-1 to TRBJ2-5; 14 nucleotides agree with TRBD2. CDR1 SGHRS and CDR2 YFSETQ come from the germline V gene. The CDR3 is 19 amino acids. The trim removed 0 bases at V and 5 bases at J, leaving 12 bases unmatched.